The clone carrying this TCR beta chain was detected only a few times. Trimming took 6 bases from V and 4 from J; bases not matched to a gene: 12. Per germline, CDR1 MGHRA and CDR2 YSYEKL. The CDR3 totals 16 residues. TCRdb processed the RT-PCR reads anew with MiXCR; each CDR3 protein has one entry. This sample yields some 960,000 distinct CDR3 sequences, of which 15% to 20% are seen a single time; 6% belongs to the top ten. The sample comes from a study of patients and donors after allogeneic stem cell transplantation. The source is a human donor who was either an allogeneic HSCT recipient or a stem cell or donor lymphocyte infusion donor (not recorded which). It is not recorded whose cells these are; they may come from a transplant donor. The rearrangement uses TRBV4-1 and TRBJ2-7; 10 nucleotides align to TRBD1. The sequencing input was blood, either unsorted or a sorted T cell fraction (not recorded which). This chain's CDR3 is CASRLSRDRGSYEQYF. In DNA form, the CDR3 reads TGCGCCAGCAGGCTCAGCCGGGACAGGGGATCGTACGAGCAGTACTTC.